This T cell receptor beta chain was documented in a study of T cell clonotyping in hematopoietic cell transplantation (dated by TCRdb to the early 2020s). In terms of the full investigation: A total of 130 or so blood samples were collected in the study from 30 to 45 consecutive transplant recipients and their related donors. Recruitment of patients was conducted between 2015 and January 2017, and follow-up was continued until late 2020 or death. Summary of the overall study and its limitations: Recipient repertoires showed only a small fraction of overlap with donor repertoires, and over 95% appeared de novo at the given depth. Donor and pretransplant recipient Inverse Simpson Index values predicted broader posttransplant TCR repertoire diversity. After transplant, TCR diversity in recipients dropped, and pathologically expanded clonotypes increased progressively from day 30 to day 180. The sample size was limited, and CD4 and CD8 repertoire contributions could not be separated because cells were not sorted.

Note on this clone: The antigen this receptor binds is unknown. Per-base qualities were not stored, and no clone one base away is much larger.

The time point label on this specimen signifies: 100 days after allo-HCT. Recipient blood was collected about 28 days before transplant and at days 30, 100 and 180 after transplant. Nuclei Lysis Solution was used to extract genomic DNA from fresh or cryopreserved unfractionated peripheral blood mononuclear cells. The immunoSEQ assay, a bias-controlled multiplex PCR with V- and J-specific primers, was used to amplify TCR beta CDR3 regions from genomic DNA. In a second PCR step, the CDR3 amplicons were tagged with a proprietary barcode plus Illumina adapter sequences. An Illumina MiSeq instrument was used for sequencing of the CDR3 libraries. Under the source paper's analysis protocol: immunoSEQ Analyzer 3.0 was used for export and quality control, with R Bioconductor and Immunarch used for downstream analyses. Only productive rearrangements within the normalized downsampled data set were used in the calculation of repertoire metrics. In the normalized cohort, clonotypes with more than 5 templates were defined as pathologically expanded. The Inverse Simpson Index served as the measure of repertoire diversity. CMV-specificity analyses were carried out on the non-normalized data set to capture all clonotypes. Here the immuneACCESS table is served through TCRdb, limited to in-frame sequences with V and J called. Missing clones are a known gap in these copies; in checked studies unresolved V genes cover under half, and the rest lacks a known reason. V, J and clone size derive from that table, while D and trimming were established from the DNA sequence. The sample table records 9,000 to 13,000 clones; nearly 90% of these occur just once. The leading ten clones occupy 15% to 20% of the sample.

This TCR was recovered from a female patient aged 60 to 70 who had an allogeneic stem cell transplant from an unrelated donor, so the T cells may come from the graft donor. Some clones in this sample may be carry-over from other donors' samples. Specimen: PBMCs, collected 100 days after allogeneic stem cell transplant.

The CDR3 region has the sequence CSAGQSAYEQYF. Read as DNA, the sequence is TGCAGCGCGGGACAGTCAGCCTACGAGCAGTACTTC. The rearrangement joined TRBV29-1 to TRBJ2-7, with 7 bases aligning to TRBD1. In the germline V gene, CDR1 corresponds to SQVTM and CDR2 to ANQGSEA. The CDR3 contains 12 residues, cysteine and phenylalanine counted. Kept here is only the CDR3 DNA, which spans 36 bases and is read in frame from base 1. From V the trimming removes 7 bases and from J it removes 2 bases, while the gene matches leave 5 bases of the junction unaccounted for.